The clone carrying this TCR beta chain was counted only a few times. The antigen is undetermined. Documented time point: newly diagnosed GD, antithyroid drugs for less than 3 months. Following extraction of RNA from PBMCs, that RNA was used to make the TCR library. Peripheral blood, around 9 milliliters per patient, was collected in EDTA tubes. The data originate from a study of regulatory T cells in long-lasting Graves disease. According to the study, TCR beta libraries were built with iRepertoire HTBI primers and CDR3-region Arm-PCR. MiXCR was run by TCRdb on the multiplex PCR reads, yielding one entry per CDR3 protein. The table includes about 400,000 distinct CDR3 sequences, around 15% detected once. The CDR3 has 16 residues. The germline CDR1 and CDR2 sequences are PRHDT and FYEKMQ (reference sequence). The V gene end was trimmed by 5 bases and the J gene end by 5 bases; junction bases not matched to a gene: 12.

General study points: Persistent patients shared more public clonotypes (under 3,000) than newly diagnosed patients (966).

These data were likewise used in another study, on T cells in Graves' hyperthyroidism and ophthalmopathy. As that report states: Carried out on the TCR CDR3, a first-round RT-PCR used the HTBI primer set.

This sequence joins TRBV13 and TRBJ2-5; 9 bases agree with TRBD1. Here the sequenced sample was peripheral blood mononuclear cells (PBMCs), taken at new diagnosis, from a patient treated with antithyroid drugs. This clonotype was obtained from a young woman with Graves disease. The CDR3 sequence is CASSARNRGQGETQYF. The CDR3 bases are TGTGCCAGCAGCGCAAGAAACAGGGGGCAAGGGGAGACCCAGTACTTC.